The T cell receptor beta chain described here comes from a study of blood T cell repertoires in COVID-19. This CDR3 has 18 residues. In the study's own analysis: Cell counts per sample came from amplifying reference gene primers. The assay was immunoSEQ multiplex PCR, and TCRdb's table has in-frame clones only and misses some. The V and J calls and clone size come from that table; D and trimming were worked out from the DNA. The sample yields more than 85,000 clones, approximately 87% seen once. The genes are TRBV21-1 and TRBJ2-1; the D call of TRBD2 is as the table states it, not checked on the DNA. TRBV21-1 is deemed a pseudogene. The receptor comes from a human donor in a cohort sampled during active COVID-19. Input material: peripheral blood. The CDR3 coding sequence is TGTGCCAGCAGCATTCATCGGACTAGCGGGGGGGCCTACAATGAGCAGTTCTTC. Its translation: CASSIHRTSGGAYNEQFF.